Listed below are T cell receptor beta chains from one sample, sequenced in a study of blood T cells in healthy people across ages. From the 5' RACE reads, TCRdb called clonotypes with MiXCR, one entry per CDR3 protein. The top ten clones hold 7.5% to 9% of a sample with approximately 490,000 distinct CDR3 sequences, 24% of them seen once. The same sample was also used in a study of T cells of mothers and their children.

Sample: blood. These receptors came from a boy aged 5-17 years in good health. CDR3s include the opening cysteine and the closing phenylalanine or tryptophan. D genes are given only for firm matches. The listing skips clone size in some rows; elsewhere it reads once, few, many or a size class.

cdr3_aa	cdr3_nt	v_call	d_call	clone_size	j_call
CASSRSTGNKNIQYF	TGCGCCAGCAGCCGCTCGACGGGGAACAAAAACATTCAGTACTTC	TRBV4-3	NA	few	TRBJ2-4
CASRPVGRRDTQGSGANVLTF	TGCGCCAGCAGACCGGTCGGGAGGCGGGACACCCAGGGCTCTGGGGCCAACGTCCTGACTTTC	TRBV4-1	NA	few	TRBJ2-6
CASSRLDRASSYEQYF	TGTGCCAGCAGTAGGTTAGACCGAGCCTCCTCCTACGAGCAGTACTTC	TRBV28	NA	few	TRBJ2-7
CASSLAGRTDTQYF	TGTGCCAGCAGTTTGGCGGGGAGAACAGATACGCAGTATTTT	TRBV7-2	NA	NA	TRBJ2-3
CASSLRNYNEQFF	TGTGCCAGCAGTTTGCGTAACTACAATGAGCAGTTCTTC	TRBV28	NA	NA	TRBJ2-1
CASSSSISSYEQYF	TGCGCCAGCAGCTCCTCCATCAGCTCCTACGAGCAGTACTTC	TRBV5-1	NA	few	TRBJ2-7
CASSQVWGGSEAFF	TGTGCCAGCAGCCAAGTTTGGGGCGGCTCTGAAGCTTTCTTT	TRBV14	NA	many	TRBJ1-1
CRVGGGHKYEQDF	TGCAGAGTTGGAGGGGGACACAAATACGAGCAGGACTTC	TRBV20-1	NA	NA	TRBJ2-7
CASSRGGELGEQFF	TGCGCCAGCAGTCGTGGGGGTGAGTTGGGTGAGCAGTTCTTC	TRBV4-1	NA	few	TRBJ2-1
CASSLKGQGSWYGYTF	TGTGCCAGCAGCCTGAAAGGACAGGGGAGTTGGTATGGCTACACCTTC	TRBV3-1	TRBD1	NA	TRBJ1-2
CASSYGGGPHEQFF	TGTGCCAGCAGTTACGGCGGGGGGCCACATGAGCAGTTCTTC	TRBV28	TRBD2	few	TRBJ2-1
CASRPGLVDYEQYF	TGCGCCAGCAGACCGGGACTAGTAGACTACGAGCAGTACTTC	TRBV5-1	TRBD2	NA	TRBJ2-7
CASSNCESSGNTIYF	TGTGCCAGCAGCAATTGTGAAAGCTCTGGAAACACCATATATTTT	TRBV21-1	NA	NA	TRBJ1-3
CASSYSTVGGGDQPQHF	TGTGCCAGCAGTTACTCGACAGTAGGAGGGGGAGACCAGCCCCAGCATTTT	TRBV6-2/TRBV6-3	NA	NA	TRBJ1-5
CASSGPRGTNGYTF	TGTGCCAGCAGTGGGCCCCGGGGGACCAATGGCTACACCTTC	TRBV25-1	NA	NA	TRBJ1-2
CASSQRNIQYF	TGTGCCAGCAGCCAGAGGAACATTCAGTACTTC	TRBV6-2/TRBV6-3	NA	many	TRBJ2-4
CATSRDLPGSGNTIYF	TGTGCCACCAGCAGAGATCTTCCAGGCTCTGGAAACACCATATATTTT	TRBV15	NA	NA	TRBJ1-3
CASSEPGQGGTEAFF	TGTGCCAGCAGTGAACCGGGACAGGGCGGGACTGAAGCTTTCTTT	TRBV25-1	TRBD1	NA	TRBJ1-1
CASSLDPGRYEQHF	TGTGCCAGCAGCTTAGACCCAGGACGCTACGAGCAGCACTTC	TRBV5-5	NA	few	TRBJ2-7
CASSLSGGVVDEQYF	TGTGCCAGCAGCCTTTCAGGGGGGGTGGTGGACGAGCAGTACTTC	TRBV27	NA	NA	TRBJ2-7
CASSFLEGGGNEQFF	TGTGCCAGCAGTTTCCTCGAGGGCGGGGGCAATGAGCAGTTCTTC	TRBV6-2/TRBV6-3	TRBD2	few	TRBJ2-1
CASIPRRGRGSAKAFF	TGTGCCAGCATCCCGAGGAGGGGCAGGGGCTCGGCTAAAGCTTTCTTT	TRBV6-1	NA	few	TRBJ1-1
CASSHKGVNYGYTF	TGTGCCAGCAGCCATAAGGGCGTTAACTATGGCTACACCTTC	TRBV3-1	NA	few	TRBJ1-2
CSVDDVHEQYF	TGCAGCGTTGACGACGTCCACGAGCAGTACTTC	TRBV29-1	NA	NA	TRBJ2-7
CASSSPPNTGELFF	TGTGCCAGCAGTTCCCCCCCGAACACCGGGGAGCTGTTTTTT	TRBV28	NA	few	TRBJ2-2
CASSELRTENQPQHF	TGTGCCAGCAGTGAACTAAGGACGGAAAATCAGCCCCAGCATTTT	TRBV2	NA	few	TRBJ1-5
CASSSAGGLADTQYF	TGTGCCAGCAGTTCAGCGGGGGGGCTGGCAGATACGCAGTATTTT	TRBV28	TRBD2	once	TRBJ2-3
CSGGDKESYGYTF	TGCAGCGGGGGGGACAAGGAGTCCTATGGCTACACCTTC	TRBV29-1	NA	NA	TRBJ1-2
CASSADRAAYEQYF	TGTGCCAGCAGCGCCGACAGGGCCGCCTACGAGCAGTACTTC	TRBV12-3/TRBV12-4	TRBD1	NA	TRBJ2-7
CASSVEGRGKLFF	TGTGCCAGCAGCGTAGAGGGGAGAGGTAAACTGTTTTTT	TRBV9	NA	NA	TRBJ1-4
CASSPTGEGIHEQYF	TGTGCCAGCAGCCCCACAGGGGAAGGAATCCACGAGCAGTACTTC	TRBV6-5	TRBD1	few	TRBJ2-7
CASSQGLAAITDTQYF	TGCGCCAGCAGCCAGGGACTAGCGGCCATCACAGATACGCAGTATTTT	TRBV4-1	TRBD2	NA	TRBJ2-3
CSARDAGETQYF	TGCAGTGCTAGAGATGCAGGAGAGACCCAGTACTTC	TRBV20-1	NA	many	TRBJ2-5
CASSLGPTGGEKLFF	TGTGCCAGCAGCCTAGGGCCTACAGGGGGCGAAAAACTGTTTTTT	TRBV7-2	TRBD1	few	TRBJ1-4
CASSYSQGADEKLFF	TGTGCCAGCAGTTACTCACAGGGGGCAGATGAAAAACTGTTTTTT	TRBV6-5	TRBD1	few	TRBJ1-4
CASSGTQANSGNTIYF	TGTGCCAGCAGCGGTACACAGGCCAACTCTGGAAACACCATATATTTT	TRBV9	NA	NA	TRBJ1-3
CASSQSAELNTEAFF	TGTGCCAGCAGCCAATCGGCTGAATTGAACACTGAAGCTTTCTTT	TRBV3-1	NA	few	TRBJ1-1
CASSRPRRAAYNEQFF	TGTGCCAGCAGTCGACCACGGAGGGCCGCCTACAATGAGCAGTTCTTC	TRBV6-2/TRBV6-3	NA	many	TRBJ2-1
CASSPPESGSLRNTGELFF	TGTGCCAGCAGTCCCCCGGAGAGCGGGAGTCTTCGGAACACCGGGGAGCTGTTTTTT	TRBV27	TRBD2	few	TRBJ2-2
CASSEVGEGNEQFF	TGTGCCAGCAGTGAAGTCGGGGAGGGCAATGAGCAGTTCTTC	TRBV2	TRBD2	NA	TRBJ2-1
CASSLSWGSNQPQHF	TGTGCCAGCAGTTTATCGTGGGGCAGCAATCAGCCCCAGCATTTT	TRBV27	NA	NA	TRBJ1-5
CAISGLGGTPLNTEAFF	TGTGCCATCAGCGGATTAGGGGGAACTCCTTTGAACACTGAAGCTTTCTTT	TRBV10-3	NA	NA	TRBJ1-1
CASSLNSGGATTDTQYF	TGTGCCAGCAGTCTAAACAGCGGGGGGGCTACCACAGATACGCAGTATTTT	TRBV11-2	TRBD2	NA	TRBJ2-3
CASSLLRTGVDGYTF	TGTGCCAGCAGCTTACTTCGGACAGGGGTCGATGGCTACACCTTC	TRBV7-8	TRBD1	few	TRBJ1-2
CSARVGGVEAFF	TGCAGTGCTAGAGTTGGGGGGGTTGAAGCTTTCTTT	TRBV20-1	NA	NA	TRBJ1-1
CATSENTGSGQFF	TGTGCCACCAGTGAGAACACAGGGAGTGGTCAGTTCTTC	TRBV24-1	NA	NA	TRBJ2-1
CASSHRDGKNIQYF	TGTGCCAGCAGTCACCGGGACGGTAAAAACATTCAGTACTTC	TRBV7-9	NA	NA	TRBJ2-4
CASSFDPTSGTQYF	TGTGCCAGCAGCTTTGATCCAACTTCGGGGACCCAGTACTTC	TRBV7-8	NA	NA	TRBJ2-5
CATDRVETGELFF	TGTGCCACCGACAGGGTAGAAACCGGGGAGCTGTTTTTT	TRBV28	TRBD1	NA	TRBJ2-2
CAISRTGDSYNEQFF	TGTGCCATCAGCCGGACAGGGGACTCCTACAATGAGCAGTTCTTC	TRBV10-3	TRBD1	once	TRBJ2-1
CASSVAGSGRSYEQYF	TGTGCCAGCAGCGTAGCGGGTAGCGGGAGGTCCTACGAGCAGTACTTC	TRBV9	TRBD2	few	TRBJ2-7
CASSLMGTSEGYGYTF	TGTGCCAGCAGCTTAATGGGGACAAGCGAGGGGTATGGCTACACCTTC	TRBV7-3	NA	NA	TRBJ1-2
CASLGQIRTEAFF	TGTGCCAGCCTGGGACAGATACGCACTGAAGCTTTCTTT	TRBV6-5	TRBD1	NA	TRBJ1-1